These T cell receptor beta chains were read from a single sample in a study of T cell responses to AZD1222 COVID-19 vaccine. Measured with immunoSEQ multiplex PCR; TCRdb has only the in-frame clones, and not every one. The repertoire includes 100,000 or so clones, roughly 84% of them detected once, and approximately 15% sits in the top ten. Sequenced here: peripheral blood, sampled on day 0 of AZD1222 vaccination. These receptors were obtained from an adult in good health. Both conserved end residues are part of each CDR3. Fields, in order: J gene, V gene, clone size, D gene, CDR3 protein, CDR3 DNA. D genes are given only for firm matches. Not every row has a clone size; where given, it reads once, few, many or a size class.

j_call: TRBJ2-1
v_call: TRBV6-1
clone_size: -
d_call: -
cdr3_aa: CASSDTVSTYNEQFF
cdr3_nt: TGTGCCAGCAGTGACACAGTGTCCACCTACAATGAGCAGTTCTTC

j_call: TRBJ1-3
v_call: TRBV30
clone_size: -
d_call: -
cdr3_aa: CAWRRQTYADTIYF
cdr3_nt: TGTGCCTGGAGGAGACAGACCTATGCGGACACCATATATTTT

j_call: TRBJ2-3
v_call: TRBV5-4
clone_size: few
d_call: TRBD2
cdr3_aa: CASSLSLGGDLTDTQYF
cdr3_nt: TGTGCCAGCAGCTTGTCTCTCGGGGGGGACCTCACAGATACGCAGTATTTT

j_call: TRBJ2-7
v_call: TRBV29-1
clone_size: -
d_call: -
cdr3_aa: CSVGGAAYEQYF
cdr3_nt: TGCAGCGTAGGGGGGGCCGCCTACGAGCAGTACTTC

j_call: TRBJ1-6
v_call: TRBV19
clone_size: -
d_call: -
cdr3_aa: CASSIGAGPILTPLHF
cdr3_nt: TGTGCCAGTAGTATCGGAGCAGGGCCAATATTGACACCCCTCCACTTT

j_call: TRBJ1-4
v_call: TRBV7-9
clone_size: -
d_call: -
cdr3_aa: CASSFGGATNEKLFF
cdr3_nt: TGTGCCAGCAGCTTCGGGGGGGCAACTAATGAAAAACTGTTTTTT

j_call: TRBJ2-1
v_call: TRBV28
clone_size: -
d_call: TRBD2
cdr3_aa: CASSHSTGTSGSNEQFF
cdr3_nt: TGTGCCAGCAGTCACTCGACCGGGACTAGCGGCTCCAATGAGCAGTTCTTC

j_call: TRBJ1-4
v_call: TRBV7-9
clone_size: -
d_call: TRBD1
cdr3_aa: CASRGQGEKEKLFF
cdr3_nt: TGTGCCAGCCGGGGGCAGGGGGAGAAAGAAAAACTGTTTTTT

j_call: TRBJ2-7
v_call: TRBV7-9
clone_size: -
d_call: TRBD1
cdr3_aa: CASSYTPGQGTYEQYF
cdr3_nt: TGTGCCAGCAGTTATACTCCTGGACAGGGGACCTACGAGCAGTACTTC

j_call: TRBJ1-1
v_call: TRBV5-1
clone_size: -
d_call: -
cdr3_aa: CASSFTGPNTEAFF
cdr3_nt: TGCGCCAGCAGCTTCACAGGGCCGAACACTGAAGCTTTCTTT

j_call: TRBJ1-1
v_call: TRBV29-1
clone_size: -
d_call: -
cdr3_aa: CSVVTVEAFF
cdr3_nt: TGCAGCGTTGTTACAGTTGAAGCTTTCTTT